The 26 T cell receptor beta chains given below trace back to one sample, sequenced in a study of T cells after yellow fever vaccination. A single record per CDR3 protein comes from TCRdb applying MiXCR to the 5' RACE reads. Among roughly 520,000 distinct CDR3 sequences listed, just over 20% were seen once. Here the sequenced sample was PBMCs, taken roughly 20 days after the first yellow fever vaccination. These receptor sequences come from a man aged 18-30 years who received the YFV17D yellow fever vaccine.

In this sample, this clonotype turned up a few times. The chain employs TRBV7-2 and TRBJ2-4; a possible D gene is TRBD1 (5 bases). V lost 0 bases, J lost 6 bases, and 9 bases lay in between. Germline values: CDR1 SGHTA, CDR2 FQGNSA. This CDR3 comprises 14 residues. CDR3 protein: CASSLARQPNIQYF. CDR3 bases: TGTGCCAGCAGCTTAGCGAGACAGCCAAACATTCAGTACTTC.

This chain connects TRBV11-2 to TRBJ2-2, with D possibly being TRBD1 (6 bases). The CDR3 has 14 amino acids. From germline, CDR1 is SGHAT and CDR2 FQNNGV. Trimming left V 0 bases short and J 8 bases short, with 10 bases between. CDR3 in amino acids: CASSLEGGWGELFF. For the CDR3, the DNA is TGTGCCAGCAGCTTAGAAGGGGGTTGGGGGGAGCTGTTTTTT.

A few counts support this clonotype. DNA for the CDR3: TGTGCCAGCAGTACCCCAGGGACTAGCGGGGGAGCCTACGAGCAGTACGTC. It codes for CASSTPGTSGGAYEQYV. The chain carries TRBV6-2 or TRBV6-3 and TRBJ2-7; 14 positions agree with TRBD2. Unmatched junction bases numbered 8, after V lost 5 bases and J lost 2 bases. This CDR3 comprises 17 residues. Germline V lookup: CDR1 MNHEY, CDR2 SVGEGT.

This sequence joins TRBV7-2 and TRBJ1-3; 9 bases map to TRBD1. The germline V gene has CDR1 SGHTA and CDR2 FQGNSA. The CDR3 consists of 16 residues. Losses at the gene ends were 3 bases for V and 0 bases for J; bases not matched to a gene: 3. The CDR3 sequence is CASSLMTGGSGNTIYF. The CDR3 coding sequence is TGTGCCAGCAGCTTGATGACAGGGGGCTCTGGAAACACCATATATTTT.

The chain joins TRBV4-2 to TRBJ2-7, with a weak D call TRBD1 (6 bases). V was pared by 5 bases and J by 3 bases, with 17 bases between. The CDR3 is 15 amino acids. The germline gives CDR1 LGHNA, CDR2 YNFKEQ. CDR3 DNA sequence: TGTGCCAGCAGCTTGGGGCAGGGGATCCTCTACGAGCAGTACTTC. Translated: CASSLGQGILYEQYF.

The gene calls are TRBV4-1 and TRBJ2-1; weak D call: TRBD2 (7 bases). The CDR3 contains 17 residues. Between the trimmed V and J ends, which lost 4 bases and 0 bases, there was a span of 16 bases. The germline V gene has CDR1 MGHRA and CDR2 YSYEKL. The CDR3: CASSPGGAGASYNEQFF. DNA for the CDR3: TGCGCCAGCAGCCCCGGCGGGGCGGGGGCCTCCTACAATGAGCAGTTCTTC.

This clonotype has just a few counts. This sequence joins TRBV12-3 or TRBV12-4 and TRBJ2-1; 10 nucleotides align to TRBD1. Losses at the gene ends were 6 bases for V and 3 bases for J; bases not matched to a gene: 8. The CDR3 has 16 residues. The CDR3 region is CASRSYGTGDYNEQFF. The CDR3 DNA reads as TGTGCCAGCAGGTCATATGGGACAGGGGACTACAATGAGCAGTTCTTC.

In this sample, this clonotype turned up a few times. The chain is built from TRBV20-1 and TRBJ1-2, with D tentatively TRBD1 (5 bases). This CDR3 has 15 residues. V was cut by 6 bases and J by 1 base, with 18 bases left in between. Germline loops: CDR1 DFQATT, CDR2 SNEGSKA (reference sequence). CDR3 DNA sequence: TGCAGTGCCGCCGGGGCGGTAAACGTTAACTATGGCTACACCTTC. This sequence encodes CSAAGAVNVNYGYTF.

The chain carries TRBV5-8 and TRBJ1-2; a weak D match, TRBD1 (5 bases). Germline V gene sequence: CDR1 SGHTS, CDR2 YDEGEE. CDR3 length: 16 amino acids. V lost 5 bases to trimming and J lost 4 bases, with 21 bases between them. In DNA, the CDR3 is TGTGCCAGCAGTTTCGCCGGGACCCAGGCTCTCTATGGCTACACCTTC. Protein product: CASSFAGTQALYGYTF.

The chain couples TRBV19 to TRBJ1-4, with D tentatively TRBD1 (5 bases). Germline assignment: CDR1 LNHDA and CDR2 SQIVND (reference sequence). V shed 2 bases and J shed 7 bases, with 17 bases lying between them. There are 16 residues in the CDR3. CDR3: CASSILTGRPTEKLFF. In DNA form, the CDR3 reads TGTGCCAGTAGTATATTAACGGGACGTCCTACTGAAAAACTGTTTTTT.

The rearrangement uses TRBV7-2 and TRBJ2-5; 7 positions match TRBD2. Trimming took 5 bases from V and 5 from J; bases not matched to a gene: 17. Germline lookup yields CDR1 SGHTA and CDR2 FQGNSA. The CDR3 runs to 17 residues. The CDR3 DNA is TGTGCCAGCAGCCACCCTCGGGCGGGGGAGGGTATTGAGACCCAGTACTTC. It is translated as CASSHPRAGEGIETQYF.

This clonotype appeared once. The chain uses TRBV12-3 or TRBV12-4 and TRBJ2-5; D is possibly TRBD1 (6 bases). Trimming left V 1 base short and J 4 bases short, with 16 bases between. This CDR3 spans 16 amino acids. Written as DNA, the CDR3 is TGTGCCAGCAGTTTAGGGGGGCAGCGTATGGGAGAGACCCAGTACTTC. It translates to CASSLGGQRMGETQYF.

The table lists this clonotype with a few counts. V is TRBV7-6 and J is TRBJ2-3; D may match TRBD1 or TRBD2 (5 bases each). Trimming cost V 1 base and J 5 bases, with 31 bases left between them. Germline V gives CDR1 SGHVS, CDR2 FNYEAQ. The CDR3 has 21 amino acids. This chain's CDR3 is CASSLDPQRPGAVGVGDTQYF. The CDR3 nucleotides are TGTGCCAGCAGCTTAGATCCCCAGCGCCCCGGGGCGGTCGGTGTAGGAGATACGCAGTATTTT.

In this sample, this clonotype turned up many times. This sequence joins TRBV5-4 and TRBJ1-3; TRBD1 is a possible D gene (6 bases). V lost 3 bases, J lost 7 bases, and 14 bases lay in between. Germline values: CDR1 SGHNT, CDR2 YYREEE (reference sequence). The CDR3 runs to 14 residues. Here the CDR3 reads CASSSEGGSNTIYF. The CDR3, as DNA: TGTGCCAGCAGCTCGGAGGGGGGGAGTAACACCATATATTTT.

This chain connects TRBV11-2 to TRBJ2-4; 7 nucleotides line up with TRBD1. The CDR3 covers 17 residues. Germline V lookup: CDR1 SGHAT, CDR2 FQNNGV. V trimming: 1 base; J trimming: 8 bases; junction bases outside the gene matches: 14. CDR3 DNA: TGTGCCAGCAGCTTAGTTGCCACGACAGGGCTCGGAGACATTCAGTACTTC. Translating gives CASSLVATTGLGDIQYF.

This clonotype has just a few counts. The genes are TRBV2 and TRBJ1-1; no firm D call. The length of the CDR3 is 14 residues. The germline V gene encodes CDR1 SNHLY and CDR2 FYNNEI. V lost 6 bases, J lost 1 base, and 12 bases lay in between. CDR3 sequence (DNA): TGTGCCAGCAGCCGCAGACACCCGAACACTGAAGCTTTCTTT. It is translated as CASSRRHPNTEAFF.

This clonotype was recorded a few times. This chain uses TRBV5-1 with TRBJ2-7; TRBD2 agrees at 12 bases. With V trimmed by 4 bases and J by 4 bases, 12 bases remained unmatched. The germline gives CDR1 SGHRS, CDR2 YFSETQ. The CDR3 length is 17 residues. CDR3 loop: CASSLLGLAGINYEQYF. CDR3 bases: TGCGCCAGCAGCCTACTCGGACTAGCGGGGATAAATTACGAGCAGTACTTC.

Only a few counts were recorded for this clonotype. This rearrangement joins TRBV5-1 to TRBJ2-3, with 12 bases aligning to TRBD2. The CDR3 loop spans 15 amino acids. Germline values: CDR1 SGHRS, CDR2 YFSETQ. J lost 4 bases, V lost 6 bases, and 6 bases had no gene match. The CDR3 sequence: CASNNPSGGADTQYF. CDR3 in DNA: TGCGCCAGCAATAATCCTAGCGGGGGGGCAGATACGCAGTATTTT.

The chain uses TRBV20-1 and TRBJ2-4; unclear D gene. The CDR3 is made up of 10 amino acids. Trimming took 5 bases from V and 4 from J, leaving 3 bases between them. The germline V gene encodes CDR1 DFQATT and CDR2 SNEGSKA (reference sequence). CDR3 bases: TGCAGTGCTCATAAAAACATTCAGTACTTC. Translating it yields CSAHKNIQYF.

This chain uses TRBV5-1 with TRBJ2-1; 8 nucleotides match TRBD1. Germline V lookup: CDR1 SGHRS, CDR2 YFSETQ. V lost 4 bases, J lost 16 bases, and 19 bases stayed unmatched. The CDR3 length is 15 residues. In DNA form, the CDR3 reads TGCGCCAGCAGCCCGTATGAGTATCGACAGGGGTTGCGATTCTTC. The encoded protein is CASSPYEYRQGLRFF.

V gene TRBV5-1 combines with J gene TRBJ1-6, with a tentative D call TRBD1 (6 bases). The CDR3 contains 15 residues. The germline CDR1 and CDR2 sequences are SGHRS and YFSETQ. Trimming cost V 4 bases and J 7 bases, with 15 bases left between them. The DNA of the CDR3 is TGCGCCAGCAGCCGAGGCGCAGGGGAAAATTCACCCCTCCACTTT. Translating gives CASSRGAGENSPLHF.

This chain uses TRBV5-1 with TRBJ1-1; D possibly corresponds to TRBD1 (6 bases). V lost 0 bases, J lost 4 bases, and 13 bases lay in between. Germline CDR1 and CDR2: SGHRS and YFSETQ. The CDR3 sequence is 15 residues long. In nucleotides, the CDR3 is TGCGCCAGCAGCTTGGTCACAGGGCAATCCACTGAAGCTTTCTTT. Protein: CASSLVTGQSTEAFF.

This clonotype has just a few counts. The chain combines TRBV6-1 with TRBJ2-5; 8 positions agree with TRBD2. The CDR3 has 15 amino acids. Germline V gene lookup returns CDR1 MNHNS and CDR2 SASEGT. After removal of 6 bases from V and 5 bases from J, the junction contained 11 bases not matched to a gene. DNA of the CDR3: TGTGCCAGCAGGAAAGGACTAGCCGATCTGGAGACCCAGTACTTC. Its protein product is CASRKGLADLETQYF.

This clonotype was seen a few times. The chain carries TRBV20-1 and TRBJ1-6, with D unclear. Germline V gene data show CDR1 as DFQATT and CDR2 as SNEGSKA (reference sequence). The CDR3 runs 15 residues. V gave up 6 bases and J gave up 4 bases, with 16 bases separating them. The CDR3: CSAPTIPTYNSPLHF. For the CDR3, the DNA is TGCAGTGCCCCCACGATCCCAACTTATAATTCACCCCTCCACTTT.

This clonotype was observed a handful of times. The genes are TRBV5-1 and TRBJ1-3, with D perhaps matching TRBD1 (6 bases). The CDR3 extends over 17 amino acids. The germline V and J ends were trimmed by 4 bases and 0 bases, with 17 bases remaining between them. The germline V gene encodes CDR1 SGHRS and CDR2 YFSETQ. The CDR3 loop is CASSADPTGYSGNTIYF. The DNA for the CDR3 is TGCGCCAGCAGCGCGGACCCGACAGGCTACTCTGGAAACACCATATATTTT.

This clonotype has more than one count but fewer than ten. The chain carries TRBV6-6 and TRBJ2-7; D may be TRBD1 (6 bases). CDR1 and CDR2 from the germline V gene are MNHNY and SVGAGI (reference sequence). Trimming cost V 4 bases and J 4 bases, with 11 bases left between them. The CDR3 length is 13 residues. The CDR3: CASSSTGFYEQYV. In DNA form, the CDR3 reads TGTGCCAGCAGTTCTACAGGGTTTTACGAGCAGTACGTC.